Shown below are 19 T cell receptor beta chains from a single sample sequenced in a study of T cell repertoires in cytomegalovirus infection. A single record per CDR3 protein comes from TCRdb applying MiXCR to the reads. The table lists about 120,000 distinct CDR3 sequences, around 30% of them singletons. These TCRs' antigens remain unknown. This sample comprised CD8+ T cells from cultured PBMCs, obtained from culture after CMV antigen stimulation. Receptors originate from a human donor in good health (CMV status not recorded). Some clones in this sample may be carry-over from other donors' samples.

This clonotype was observed many times. This rearrangement joins TRBV2 to TRBJ1-5, with 7 bases identical to TRBD1. There are 15 residues in the CDR3. CDR1 is SNHLY, CDR2 FYNNEI, per germline. V lost 6 bases, J lost 1 base, and 6 bases stayed unmatched. CDR3 nucleotides: TGTGCCAGCAGCCAGACAGGGATGAGCAATCAGCCCCAGCATTTT. This gives the protein CASSQTGMSNQPQHF.

The J gene is TRBJ2-7, the V gene TRBV4-1, with 10 bases matching TRBD1. Looked up from germline, CDR1 is MGHRA and CDR2 is YSYEKL. J lost 7 bases, V lost 4 bases, and 16 bases had no gene match. This CDR3 is built from 17 residues. In DNA form, the CDR3 reads TGCGCCAGCAGCCTGCGAGCGGCCGGGACAGGGGCGTGGGAGCAGTACTTC. Amino acid sequence: CASSLRAAGTGAWEQYF.

The chain uses TRBV12-3 or TRBV12-4 and TRBJ1-2, with TRBD1 matching over 8 bases. J was trimmed by 5 bases and V by 5 bases; bases with no gene match: 10. There are 15 residues in the CDR3. The CDR3 DNA reads TGTGCCAGCAGTCCTGGACAGGGATCGGGATATGGCTACACCTTC. This translates into CASSPGQGSGYGYTF.

The chain joins TRBV6-6 to TRBJ2-2; D gene unclear. The CDR3 extends over 12 amino acids. From germline, CDR1 is MNHNY and CDR2 SVGAGI (reference sequence). V was shortened by 7 bases and J by 3 bases, with 6 bases between the two germline ends. The chain's CDR3 is CASKPYTGELFF. In DNA form, the CDR3 reads TGTGCCAGCAAACCCTACACCGGGGAGCTGTTTTTT.

This clonotype was counted a few times. The chain uses TRBV10-3 and TRBJ2-7; D possibly corresponds to TRBD2 (5 bases). The length of the CDR3 is 14 residues. Germline CDR1 ENHRY, CDR2 SYGVKD. V lost 3 bases and J lost 6, with 15 bases in between. The CDR3 protein is CAISDRQTTGEQYF. CDR3 coding DNA: TGTGCCATCAGTGATAGGCAGACTACGGGCGAGCAGTACTTC.

This chain joins TRBV9 and TRBJ2-3; D gene unclear. Deletions cut 0 bases from V and 10 bases from J, with 9 bases between. The CDR3 loop spans 12 amino acids. In germline, CDR1 is SGDLS, CDR2 YYNGEE. The CDR3 DNA reads TGTGCCAGCAGCGTAGATCAGTTTCCGCAGTATTTT. This sequence encodes CASSVDQFPQYF.

In its sample, this clonotype was seen once. The chain employs TRBV13 and TRBJ2-7, with 13 nucleotides matching TRBD2. There are 15 residues in the CDR3. J gave up 3 bases and V 4 bases, and 3 bases lay outside the gene matches. The V gene's germline CDR1 is PRHDT and CDR2 FYEKMQ (reference sequence). In DNA, the CDR3 is TGTGCCAGCAGCTATAGACTAGCGGGAGGCTACGAGCAGTACTTC. This codes for CASSYRLAGGYEQYF.

The chain employs TRBV2 and TRBJ2-7; perhaps D is TRBD1 or TRBD2 (7 bases each). The V gene lost 6 bases and the J gene lost 7 bases, with 37 bases spanning the gap. The CDR3 length is 20 residues. Germline CDR1 and CDR2: SNHLY and FYNNEI. The CDR3 spells CASSTNTGQAYPVGEGEQYF. CDR3 coding DNA: TGTGCCAGCAGCACTAATACAGGACAGGCTTACCCGGTGGGGGAGGGGGAGCAGTACTTC.

The rearrangement links TRBV27 to TRBJ2-2, with 8 bases matching TRBD1. Unmatched junction bases numbered 26, after V lost 2 bases and J lost 0 bases. This CDR3 has 24 residues. Germline-derived CDR1 and CDR2 are MNHEY and SMNVEV (reference sequence). CDR3 protein: CASSLTQTHQGAIRPEPNTGELFF. In DNA form, the CDR3 reads TGTGCCAGCAGTTTAACCCAGACGCACCAGGGGGCGATTCGTCCGGAACCGAACACCGGGGAGCTGTTTTTT.

This clonotype was counted between two and nine times. The chain carries TRBV7-9 and TRBJ1-1, with a weak D call TRBD1 (5 bases). Germline values: CDR1 SEHNR, CDR2 FQNEAQ (reference sequence). This CDR3 region has 15 residues. Trimming took off 1 base at V and 7 bases at J, with 16 bases between the two ends. CDR3 sequence: CASSLGSGWRLEAFF. CDR3 DNA sequence: TGTGCCAGCAGCTTAGGTTCAGGGTGGAGGCTTGAAGCTTTCTTT.

This clonotype was observed a handful of times. The chain combines TRBV7-8 with TRBJ2-7; 10 bases map to TRBD1. J was trimmed by 3 bases and V by 8 bases; bases with no gene match: 7. Germline CDR1 is SGHVS and CDR2 is FQNEAQ. The CDR3 covers 14 residues. The CDR3 reads CASAPGQGFYEQYF. Written as DNA, the CDR3 is TGTGCCAGCGCCCCGGGACAGGGGTTCTACGAGCAGTACTTC. The full variable domain, rest sourced from reference TRBV7-8 and TRBJ2-7, is GAGVSQSPRYKVAKRGQDVALRCDPISGHVSLFWYQQALGQGPEFLTYFQNEAQLDKSGLPSDRFFAERPEGSVSTLKIQRTQQEDSAVYLCASAPGQGFYEQYFGPGTRLTVT.

This clonotype was found a few times. The rearrangement links TRBV7-2 to TRBJ1-1; D is unresolved. The germline gives CDR1 SGHTA, CDR2 FQGNSA. With 7 bases removed from V and 7 bases from J, the gap between germline ends came to 10 bases. The CDR3 is 11 amino acids. CDR3 protein: CASTMGFEAFF. The CDR3 bases are TGTGCCAGCACCATGGGGTTTGAAGCTTTCTTT.

This clonotype was detected ten times or more. The chain combines TRBV7-9 with TRBJ2-2; D is unclear. Trimming left V 3 bases short and J 2 bases short, with 7 bases between. The CDR3 totals 14 residues. Germline-derived CDR1 and CDR2 are SEHNR and FQNEAQ (reference sequence). The CDR3 is CASSFNSNTGELFF. The CDR3 bases are TGTGCCAGCAGCTTTAACAGTAACACCGGGGAGCTGTTTTTT.

This clonotype was detected only a few times. The rearrangement links TRBV28 to TRBJ2-7; 9 positions agree with TRBD2. The CDR3 is 15 amino acids. V lost 7 bases, J lost 4 bases, and 11 bases stayed unmatched. Germline loops: CDR1 MDHEN, CDR2 SYDVKM. DNA of the CDR3: TGTGCCAGCATGGTGGTGGGTAGCGGGGGATACGAGCAGTACTTC. Encoded protein: CASMVVGSGGYEQYF.

The CDR3 sequence is CASSLGWGAATEAFF. CDR3 bases: TGTGCCAGCAGTTTAGGTTGGGGGGCCGCCACTGAAGCTTTCTTT. This chain connects TRBV12-3 or TRBV12-4 to TRBJ1-1, with a weak D call TRBD1 (6 bases). V dropped 1 base and J dropped 4 bases, with 13 bases sitting between them. The CDR3 sequence is 15 residues long.

The chain joins TRBV7-2 to TRBJ2-7; TRBD2 matches 11 bases. V was pared by 3 bases and J by 3 bases, with 13 bases of the junction left unmatched. Germline V CDR1 and CDR2: SGHTA, FQGNSA. CDR3 length equals 18 residues. The CDR3 reads CASSLGVGGLAGVYEQYF. The CDR3 bases are TGTGCCAGCAGCTTGGGGGTCGGCGGACTAGCGGGCGTCTACGAGCAGTACTTC. The whole variable domain, remainder taken from reference TRBV7-2 and TRBJ2-7, is GAGVSQSPSNKVTEKGKDVELRCDPISGHTALYWYRQSLGQGLEFLIYFQGNSAPDKSGLPSDRFSAERTGGSVSTLTIQRTQQEDSAVYLCASSLGVGGLAGVYEQYFGPGTRLTVT.

This clonotype came up a few times. This chain uses TRBV7-9 with TRBJ1-1; D is ambiguous. Looked up from germline, CDR1 is SEHNR and CDR2 is FQNEAQ (reference sequence). V was shortened by 11 bases and J by 1 base, with 11 bases between the two germline ends. The CDR3 has 12 amino acids. The CDR3 DNA reads TGTGCCCTTGTGTTAGGGAACACTGAAGCTTTCTTT. Its protein product is CALVLGNTEAFF.

This clonotype appeared a few times. J is TRBJ1-2 and V is TRBV7-9; tentative D call: TRBD1 (6 bases). Germline V gives CDR1 SEHNR, CDR2 FQNEAQ (reference sequence). V dropped 2 bases and J dropped 5 bases, with 15 bases sitting between them. The CDR3 runs 15 residues. The CDR3 DNA sequence: TGTGCCAGCAGCTTAAAGGGACAAGAGCGGTATGGCTACACCTTC. This codes for CASSLKGQERYGYTF.

The chain has TRBV10-3 and TRBJ2-7; unclear D gene. Trimming removed 10 bases at V and 3 bases at J, with 13 bases between. The CDR3 loop spans 12 amino acids. CDR1 and CDR2 (germline): ENHRY, SYGVKD. The CDR3 sequence is CATRYAGYEQYF. DNA for the CDR3: TGTGCCACACGGTATGCAGGCTACGAGCAGTACTTC.